These 27 T cell receptor beta chains were all obtained from the same sample, sequenced in a study of blood T cell repertoires in COVID-19. Libraries were prepared by immunoSEQ multiplex PCR; TCRdb keeps only in-frame clonotypes and omits some of them. The sample yields fewer than 250,000 clones, 84% seen once. Sequencing was carried out using peripheral blood. Receptors originate from an elderly woman with COVID-19, enrolled during active disease.

The chain joins TRBV5-4 to TRBJ1-6; TRBD1 is a possible D gene (6 bases). CDR3 length: 14 residues. Germline CDR1 is SGHNT and CDR2 is YYREEE (reference sequence). V lost 1 base, J lost 10 bases, and 12 bases lay in between. The CDR3 DNA reads as TGTGCCAGCAGCTTGAACAGGGTCGGGTCACCCCTCCACTTT. It codes for CASSLNRVGSPLHF.

The gene calls are TRBV7-2 and TRBJ2-1; possible D gene TRBD2, 7 bases. The germline CDR1 and CDR2 sequences are SGHTA and FQGNSA. V gave up 5 bases and J gave up 6 bases, with 20 bases separating them. The CDR3 totals 16 residues. As DNA, the CDR3 is TGTGCCAGCAGCATGTCTGGGGGGGCGAGGAGCAATGAGCAGTTCTTC. Translation: CASSMSGGARSNEQFF. The full variable domain, in which reference TRBV7-2 and TRBJ2-1 provide the parts outside the CDR3, is GAGVSQSPSNKVTEKGKDVELRCDPISGHTALYWYRQSLGQGLEFLIYFQGNSAPDKSGLPSDRFSAERTGGSVSTLTIQRTQQEDSAVYLCASSMSGGARSNEQFFGPGTRLTVL.

The chain is built from TRBV7-2 and TRBJ2-5, with 12 bases aligning to TRBD1. With 5 bases clipped from V and 5 bases from J, the junction kept 6 bases outside the gene matches. In germline, CDR1 is SGHTA, CDR2 FQGNSA. The CDR3 length is 15 residues. CDR3 nucleotide sequence: TGTGCCAGCAGCCCGGGGGACAGGGGGCGGGAGACCCAGTACTTC. Its protein is CASSPGDRGRETQYF.

DNA of the CDR3: TGTGCCAGCACCTTGGACAGGGAGAACTATGGCTACACCTTC. Protein: CASTLDRENYGYTF. The chain joins TRBV6-5 to TRBJ1-2; 8 nucleotides agree with TRBD1. CDR1 is MNHEY and CDR2 is SVGAGI in the germline V gene. V lost 7 bases to trimming and J lost 2 bases; unmatched junction nucleotides: 6. The CDR3 is made up of 14 amino acids.

On this clone: Other nucleotide sequences from this sample produce the same CDR3. The rearrangement links TRBV28 to TRBJ1-2; tentatively, D is TRBD1 (5 bases). V lost 10 bases and J lost 8, with 17 bases in between. CDR3 length: 12 residues. Germline V lookup: CDR1 MDHEN, CDR2 SYDVKM. CDR3 in amino acids: CATTGLPYGYTF. Written as DNA, the CDR3 is TGTGCCACCACGGGACTCCCCTACGGCTACACCTTC.

About this clone: The junction and the germline gene differ at one end; a read error may be behind it. The chain carries TRBV7-2 and TRBJ1-1, with a possible D match to TRBD1 (6 bases). This CDR3 has 16 amino acids. From germline, CDR1 is SGHTA and CDR2 FQGNSA. DNA for the CDR3: TGTGCCAGCAGCTTAGGGGGGGGGTACCGGGACACCGAAGCTTTCTTT. The encoded protein is CASSLGGGYRDTEAFF.

The chain links TRBV5-5 to TRBJ2-4; D is perhaps TRBD1 (5 bases). Germline V gene data show CDR1 as SGHKS and CDR2 as YYEKEE (reference sequence). Trimming removed 7 bases from V and 1 base from J, with 21 bases in between. The CDR3 has 17 residues. Here the CDR3 reads CASSTGRSLEAKNIQYF. CDR3 DNA sequence: TGTGCCAGCTCTACAGGACGCTCCCTTGAGGCCAAAAACATTCAGTACTTC.

The V and J genes are TRBV3-1 (or the pseudogene TRBV3-2) and TRBJ1-1; TRBD1 might be the D (6 bases). Germline V CDR1 and CDR2: LGHDT, YNNKEL (reference sequence). Trimming pared 1 base from V and 2 bases from J, leaving 11 bases between. This CDR3 has 15 residues. Here the CDR3 reads CASSQGNRENTEAFF. The CDR3, as DNA: TGTGCCAGCAGCCAAGGGAACAGGGAAAACACTGAAGCTTTCTTT.

The rearrangement joins TRBV6-6 to TRBJ2-1; TRBD2 is a possible D gene (6 bases). V dropped 6 bases and J dropped 6 bases, with 12 bases sitting between them. CDR1 MNHNY and CDR2 SVGAGI come from the germline V gene (reference sequence). The CDR3 is made up of 13 amino acids. The CDR3 sequence: CASRKNSGNEQFF. The CDR3 DNA reads TGTGCCAGCAGAAAAAATAGCGGCAATGAGCAGTTCTTC.

The DNA for the CDR3 is TGTGCCATCAGTGGACAGAGAAATCAGCCCCAGCATTTT. Translating gives CAISGQRNQPQHF. This rearrangement joins TRBV10-3 to TRBJ1-5; a weak D match, TRBD1 (5 bases). The CDR3 has 13 residues. V lost 4 bases to trimming and J lost 4 bases, with 8 bases between them. Germline lookup yields CDR1 ENHRY and CDR2 SYGVKD.

The chain couples TRBV28 to TRBJ1-2; D possibly corresponds to TRBD1 (6 bases). The CDR3 is 15 amino acids. V was shortened by 6 bases and J by 4 bases, with 18 bases between the two germline ends. Germline V lookup: CDR1 MDHEN, CDR2 SYDVKM. CDR3: CASSTVGGLPYGYTF. The DNA of the CDR3 is TGTGCCAGCAGCACGGTTGGGGGCCTTCCCTATGGCTACACCTTC.

The V gene is TRBV6-4, the J gene TRBJ1-4, with unresolved D. Germline V gene sequence: CDR1 MRHNA, CDR2 SNTAGT. Trimming removed 6 bases from V and 1 base from J, with 15 bases in between. The CDR3 extends over 16 amino acids. CDR3 loop: CASSWTGRGTNEKLFF. The CDR3 DNA reads as TGTGCCAGCAGCTGGACTGGTCGAGGAACTAATGAAAAACTGTTTTTT.

This chain joins TRBV19 and TRBJ1-6; TRBD1 aligns across 8 bases. Germline V gives CDR1 LNHDA, CDR2 SQIVND (reference sequence). The CDR3 has 17 residues. V lost 1 base, J lost 7 bases, and 9 bases stayed unmatched. The CDR3 sequence: CASSIAWTGTKNSPLHF. DNA for the CDR3: TGTGCCAGTAGTATAGCTTGGACAGGGACTAAGAATTCACCCCTCCACTTT.

V is TRBV5-4 and J is TRBJ2-7, with D possibly being TRBD1 (5 bases). The CDR3 has 13 residues. Germline lookup yields CDR1 SGHNT and CDR2 YYREEE (reference sequence). V lost 4 bases, J lost 7 bases, and 15 bases lay in between. The CDR3 nucleotides read TGTGCCAGCAGCATCCAGGGTATTCCGGAGCAGTACGTC. It codes for CASSIQGIPEQYV.

This clone appeared once. The CDR3 nucleotides read TGTGCCAGCAGCCAAGATTGGGGCAGGGTTAATGAGCAGTTCTTC. It encodes CASSQDWGRVNEQFF. The genes are TRBV4-2 and TRBJ2-1; D perhaps matches TRBD1 (5 bases). Germline values: CDR1 LGHNA, CDR2 YNFKEQ. The CDR3 consists of 15 residues. V was shortened by 0 bases and J by 7 bases, with 13 bases between the two germline ends.

This clone has a handful of counts. The chain has TRBV12-5 and TRBJ2-3, with 9 bases identical to TRBD1. Trimming took 6 bases from V and 4 from J; bases not matched to a gene: 8. Germline V gene sequence: CDR1 LGHNT, CDR2 FRNRAP. This CDR3 region has 15 residues. The CDR3 here is CASGSGTGRSDTQYF. The DNA of the CDR3 is TGTGCTAGTGGATCCGGGACAGGGCGGTCAGATACGCAGTATTTT. The complete variable domain, with remaining parts taken from reference TRBV12-5 and TRBJ2-3, reads DARVTQTPRHKVTEMGQEVTMRCQPILGHNTVFWYRQTMMQGLELLAYFRNRAPLDDSGMPKDRFSAEMPDATLATLKIQPSEPRDSAVYFCASGSGTGRSDTQYFGPGTRLTVL.

The gene calls are TRBV28 and TRBJ2-1, with 8 bases lining up with TRBD2. Germline V gene data show CDR1 as MDHEN and CDR2 as SYDVKM. Unmatched junction bases numbered 7, after V lost 3 bases and J lost 3 bases. The CDR3 length is 16 residues. The CDR3 DNA follows: TGTGCCAGCAGTTTCGTTTTTGCGGGGGGCTACAATGAGCAGTTCTTC. It specifies CASSFVFAGGYNEQFF.

The rearrangement uses TRBV6-5 and TRBJ1-4, with D unclear. The CDR3 has 12 residues. Germline CDR1 is MNHEY and CDR2 is SVGAGI. Trimming took off 8 bases at V and 7 bases at J, with 11 bases between the two ends. This CDR3 is CASAPRGEKLFF. Here the CDR3 DNA reads TGTGCCAGCGCCCCCCGGGGTGAAAAACTGTTTTTT.

This chain uses TRBV6-4 with TRBJ2-7; 10 nucleotides line up with TRBD1. Germline trimming cut 1 base from V and 2 bases from J; bases unmatched to any gene: 17. Germline lookup yields CDR1 MRHNA and CDR2 SNTAGT. This CDR3 is built from 20 residues. The CDR3 DNA sequence: TGTGCCAGCAGTGACTTTCCGGGACAGGGGATATCGAGTATCACCTACGAGCAGTACGTC. This codes for CASSDFPGQGISSITYEQYV.

This chain joins TRBV7-2 and TRBJ1-2; 9 nucleotides align to TRBD1. Germline-derived CDR1 and CDR2 are SGHTA and FQGNSA. The V and J ends lost 6 bases and 8 bases, in that order; junction bases with no gene match: 7. The CDR3 has 13 amino acids. The DNA of the CDR3 is TGTGCCAGCAGGGAAACAGGGGGCGCAGGCTACACCTTC. Protein: CASRETGGAGYTF.

V and J are TRBV3-1 (or the pseudogene TRBV3-2) and TRBJ2-1; D is perhaps TRBD2 (6 bases). Per the germline V gene, CDR1 is LGHDT and CDR2 is YNNKEL (reference sequence). The ends were cut back, 4 bases at V and 0 bases at J, with 10 bases in the middle. The CDR3 runs 15 residues. In DNA, the CDR3 is TGTGCCAGCAGCCGGGACTTCTACTCCTACAATGAGCAGTTCTTC. It encodes CASSRDFYSYNEQFF.

CDR3 coding DNA: TGTGCCTCCTCACGGGGGACGAACACTGAAGCTTTCTTT. Translation gives CASSRGTNTEAFF. J is TRBJ1-1 and V is TRBV30; the D gene is possibly TRBD1 (5 bases). Trimming shortened V by 7 bases and J by 1 base, and 13 bases separated the two germline ends. This CDR3 spans 13 amino acids. Germline lookup yields CDR1 GTSNPN and CDR2 SVGIG (reference sequence).

The rearrangement uses TRBV11-2 and TRBJ2-7; a possible D gene is TRBD1 (5 bases). The CDR3 covers 13 residues. Germline values: CDR1 SGHAT, CDR2 FQNNGV. Trimming pared 5 bases from V and 5 bases from J, leaving 13 bases between. The CDR3 coding sequence is TGTGCCAGCAGCCGAAGACAGTCGCACGAGCAGTACTTC. Translating it yields CASSRRQSHEQYF.

The chain couples TRBV24-1 to TRBJ2-1; 10 positions match TRBD2. With V trimmed by 2 bases and J by 7 bases, 7 bases remained unmatched. CDR1 and CDR2 (germline): KGHDR, SFDVKD. The CDR3 totals 16 residues. CDR3 bases: TGTGCCACCAGTGATTCGACAGCGGGGGGGCGGAATGAGCAGTTCTTC. Encoded protein: CATSDSTAGGRNEQFF.

This chain joins TRBV7-9 and TRBJ2-1; D possibly corresponds to TRBD1 (5 bases). This CDR3 has 11 amino acids. Germline V gene sequence: CDR1 SEHNR, CDR2 FQNEAQ (reference sequence). The ends were cut back, 4 bases at V and 13 bases at J, with 11 bases in the middle. The DNA of the CDR3 is TGTGCCAGCAGCTCCAGGGTCACCCAGTTCTTC. Protein: CASSSRVTQFF.

The chain carries TRBV21-1 and TRBJ2-7; no check of the table's D call, TRBD1, against the DNA was made. TRBV21-1 represents a pseudogene. The CDR3 is 16 amino acids. The CDR3 DNA reads as TGTGCCAGCAGCGCCAACAGGGACCCGGGGCTTTGTGAGCAGTACTTC. Translated, it gives CASSANRDPGLCEQYF.

The rearrangement uses TRBV28 and TRBJ1-5; D remains unclear. CDR3 length: 17 residues. V was pared by 2 bases and J by 5 bases, with 19 bases between. Germline V gene data show CDR1 as MDHEN and CDR2 as SYDVKM. The CDR3 DNA is TGTGCCAGCAGTTTAATTCCTACTACGAGGGTGGATCAGCCCCAGCATTTT. This gives the protein CASSLIPTTRVDQPQHF.